This TCR beta chain originates from a study of sequential checkpoint blockade in melanoma. As regards this clone: The antigen is undetermined.

Treatment of the sample: randomized to nivolumab then ipilimumab (arm A) or the reverse (arm B). The table came from immunoSEQ multiplex PCR; TCRdb's copy has only in-frame clones and leaves some out. The sample lists roughly 36,000 clones; roughly a third were seen once. Study results and caveats: PD-L1 staining and CD8+ counts, not mutational load, tracked tumor T-cell clonality.

CDR1 and CDR2 (germline): LNHDA, SQIVND (reference sequence). V lost 4 bases to trimming and J lost 5 bases; unmatched junction nucleotides: 9. This CDR3 has 16 residues. The sample here was tumor tissue (inferred from file names), taken from a patient given nivolumab and ipilimumab in sequence. This rearrangement joins TRBV19 to TRBJ2-1; TRBD2 matches at 9 bases. The receptor was derived from a human donor with melanoma. CDR3 protein: CASSTEAGGPHNEQFF. The CDR3 DNA is TGTGCCAGTAGTACAGAGGCGGGAGGGCCACACAATGAGCAGTTCTTC. Full variable domain (remainder filled in from reference TRBV19 and TRBJ2-1): DGGITQSPKYLFRKEGQNVTLSCEQNLNHDAMYWYRQDPGQGLRLIYYSQIVNDFQKGDIAEGYSVSREKKESFPLTVTSAQKNPTAFYLCASSTEAGGPHNEQFFGPGTRLTVL.